This TCR beta chain was sequenced in a study of CD8+CD57+ T cells in acquired aplastic anemia. CDR1 and CDR2 (germline): SNHLY, FYNNEI. CDR3 length equals 14 residues. V lost 9 bases and J lost 0; bases outside the gene matches: 6. Overall study findings and caveats: CD8+ Simpson's diversity did not differ significantly between patients and controls. Researchers report that about 29 CD8+ CDR3 sequences appeared in both patients and controls.

In regard to this clonotype: The antigen is not known.

Profiling of TCR beta VDJ combinations and CDR3 sequences used genomic DNA as template. TCRdb reprocessed the reads via MiXCR and lists one record per CDR3 protein. This sample has some 180,000 distinct CDR3 sequences, with 40% to 50% found just once. Sequencing used sorted CD4+, CD8+, or CD8+CD57+ T cells (not recorded which) from PBMCs. The chain links TRBV2 to TRBJ1-1; 8 nucleotides align to TRBD1. The source is a human donor in good health. The CDR3 DNA reads as TGTGCCAGAATTGCGACAGGGGTGAACACTGAAGCTTTCTTT. It translates to CARIATGVNTEAFF. Using reference TRBV2 and TRBJ1-1 for the parts outside the CDR3, the full variable domain is EPEVTQTPSHQVTQMGQEVILRCVPISNHLYFYWYRQILGQKVEFLVSFYNNEISEKSEIFDDQFSVERPDGSNFTLKIRSTKLEDSAMYFCARIATGVNTEAFFGQGTRLTVV.